Reported below is one T cell receptor (beta chain). The antigen remains undetermined. Here immunoSEQ multiplex PCR was the method, and the copy in TCRdb shows in-frame clones only, minus some. This sample yields some 110,000 clones, of which about 91% are seen a single time; over 8.5% belongs to the top ten. Germline V gene sequence: CDR1 LNHDA, CDR2 SQIVND (reference sequence). V was clipped by 0 bases and J by 7 bases, with 10 bases between them. This CDR3 has 14 amino acids. This entry comes from a study of T cell responses to AZD1222 COVID-19 vaccine. In the study overall: Researchers grouped second doses given at about 4 or about 12 weeks into one pool.

Study-level results: A rise in Spike-specific TCR breadth and depth followed two AZD1222 doses. Variant regions that are unmutated are reportedly the target of nearly half of spike-specific TCRs. Spike-wide coverage was observed for vaccine-associated CD4 TCRs, with dominant responses at 160-218 and 743-854.

The sequence came from an adult in good health. The specimen comprised peripheral blood, sampled on day 0 of AZD1222 vaccination. V is TRBV19 and J is TRBJ1-5; a possible D gene is TRBD1 (5 bases). The CDR3 sequence: CASSIEEGRQPQHF. The CDR3 DNA reads TGTGCCAGTAGTATAGAGGAGGGGAGGCAGCCCCAGCATTTT.